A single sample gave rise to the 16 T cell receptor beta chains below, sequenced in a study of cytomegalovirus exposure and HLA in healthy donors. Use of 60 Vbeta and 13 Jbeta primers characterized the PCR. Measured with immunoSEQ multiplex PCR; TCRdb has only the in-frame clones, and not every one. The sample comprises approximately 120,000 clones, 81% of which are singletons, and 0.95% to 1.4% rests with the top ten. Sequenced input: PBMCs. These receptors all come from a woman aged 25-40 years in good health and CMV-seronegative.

The CDR3 region has the DNA TGTGCCAGCAGCAATACATTGTATGGCTACACCTTC. Protein product: CASSNTLYGYTF. V is TRBV5-8 and J is TRBJ1-2; D gene ambiguous. Germline CDR1 SGHTS, CDR2 YDEGEE. There are 12 residues in the CDR3. V lost 4 bases and J 5 bases, leaving 9 bases between the germline ends.

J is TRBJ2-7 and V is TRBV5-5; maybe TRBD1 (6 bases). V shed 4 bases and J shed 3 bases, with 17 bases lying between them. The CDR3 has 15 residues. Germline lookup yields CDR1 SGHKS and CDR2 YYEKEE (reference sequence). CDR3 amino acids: CASSTAGQPLYEQYF. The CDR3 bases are TGTGCCAGCAGCACAGCCGGACAGCCCCTCTACGAGCAGTACTTC.

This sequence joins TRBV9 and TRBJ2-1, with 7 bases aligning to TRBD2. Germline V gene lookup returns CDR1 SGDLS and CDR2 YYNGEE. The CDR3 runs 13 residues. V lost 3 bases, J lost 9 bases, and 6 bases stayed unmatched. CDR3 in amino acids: CASSALAGSEQFF. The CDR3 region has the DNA TGTGCCAGCAGCGCCTTAGCGGGTTCTGAGCAGTTCTTC.

CDR3 loop: CASSDWTIETQYF. CDR3 sequence (DNA): TGTGCCAGCAGCGATTGGACTATCGAGACCCAGTACTTC. The chain links TRBV6-5 to TRBJ2-5, with D possibly being TRBD2 (6 bases). Trimming cost V 6 bases and J 5 bases, with 13 bases left between them. The CDR3 spans 13 residues. Germline V CDR1 and CDR2: MNHEY, SVGAGI.

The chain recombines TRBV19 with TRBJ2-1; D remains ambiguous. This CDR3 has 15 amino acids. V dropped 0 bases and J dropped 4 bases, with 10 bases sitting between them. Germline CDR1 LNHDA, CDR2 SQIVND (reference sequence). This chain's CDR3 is CASSIDQNLYNEQFF. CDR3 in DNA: TGTGCCAGTAGTATAGATCAGAACCTTTACAATGAGCAGTTCTTC.

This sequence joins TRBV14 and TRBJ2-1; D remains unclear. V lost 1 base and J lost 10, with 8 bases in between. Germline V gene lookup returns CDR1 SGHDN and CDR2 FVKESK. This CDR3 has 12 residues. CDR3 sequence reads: CASSQGGIEQFF. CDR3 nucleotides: TGTGCCAGCAGCCAAGGCGGTATAGAGCAGTTCTTC.

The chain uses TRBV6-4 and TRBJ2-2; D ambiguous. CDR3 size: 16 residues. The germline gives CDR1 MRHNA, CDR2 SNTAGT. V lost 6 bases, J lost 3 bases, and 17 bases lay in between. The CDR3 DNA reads TGTGCCAGCAGCGGCATCGGCTCCCTAGACACCGGGGAGCTGTTTTTT. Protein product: CASSGIGSLDTGELFF.

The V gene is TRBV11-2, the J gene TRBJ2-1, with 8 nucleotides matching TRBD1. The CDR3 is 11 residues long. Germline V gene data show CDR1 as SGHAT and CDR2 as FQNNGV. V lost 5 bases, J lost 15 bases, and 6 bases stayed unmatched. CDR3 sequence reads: CASSARDRMFF. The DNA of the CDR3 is TGTGCCAGCAGCGCCCGGGACAGGATGTTCTTC.

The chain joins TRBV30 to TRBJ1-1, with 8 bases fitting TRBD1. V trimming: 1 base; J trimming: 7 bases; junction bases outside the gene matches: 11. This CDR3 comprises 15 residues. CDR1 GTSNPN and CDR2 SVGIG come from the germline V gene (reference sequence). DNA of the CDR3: TGTGCCTGGAGTGGTAGGACAGGGCTGTTTTTTGAAGCTTTCTTT. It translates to CAWSGRTGLFFEAFF.

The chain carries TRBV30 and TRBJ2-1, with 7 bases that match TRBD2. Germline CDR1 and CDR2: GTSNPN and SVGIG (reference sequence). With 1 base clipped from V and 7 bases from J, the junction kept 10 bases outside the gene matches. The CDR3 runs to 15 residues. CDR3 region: CAWSGWGGRGNEQFF. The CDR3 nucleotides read TGTGCCTGGAGTGGCTGGGGGGGACGTGGGAATGAGCAGTTCTTC.

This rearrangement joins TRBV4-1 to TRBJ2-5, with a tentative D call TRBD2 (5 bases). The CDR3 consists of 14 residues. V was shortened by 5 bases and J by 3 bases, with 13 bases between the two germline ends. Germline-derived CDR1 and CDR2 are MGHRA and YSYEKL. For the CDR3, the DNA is TGCGCCAGCAGCGCTGTAATCGGGAAAGAGACCCAGTACTTC. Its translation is CASSAVIGKETQYF.

CDR3 residues: CASSRQWALNVGELFF. The CDR3 region has the DNA TGCGCCAGCAGCCGGCAGTGGGCGTTGAATGTGGGGGAGCTGTTTTTT. V and J are TRBV4-1 and TRBJ2-2; D unclear. This CDR3 is built from 16 residues. Trimming took off 4 bases at V and 8 bases at J, with 20 bases between the two ends. Germline CDR1 MGHRA, CDR2 YSYEKL.

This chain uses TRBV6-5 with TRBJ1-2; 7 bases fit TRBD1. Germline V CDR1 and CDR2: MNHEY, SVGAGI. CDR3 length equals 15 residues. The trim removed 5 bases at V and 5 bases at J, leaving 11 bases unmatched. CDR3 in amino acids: CASSDLARQGYGYTF. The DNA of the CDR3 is TGTGCCAGCAGTGACTTGGCGCGACAGGGATATGGCTACACCTTC.

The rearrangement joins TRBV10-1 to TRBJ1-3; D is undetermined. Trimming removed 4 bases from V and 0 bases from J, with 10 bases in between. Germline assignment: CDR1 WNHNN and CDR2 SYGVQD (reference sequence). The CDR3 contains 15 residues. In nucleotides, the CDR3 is TGCGCCAGCAGTGCGGGTAACCCCTCTGGAAACACCATATATTTT. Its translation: CASSAGNPSGNTIYF.

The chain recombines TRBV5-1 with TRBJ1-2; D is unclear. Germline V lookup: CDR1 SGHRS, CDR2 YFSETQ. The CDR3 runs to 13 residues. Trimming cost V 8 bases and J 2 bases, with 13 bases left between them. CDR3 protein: CASRGPQNYGYTF. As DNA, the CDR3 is TGCGCCAGTAGAGGGCCGCAGAACTATGGCTACACCTTC.

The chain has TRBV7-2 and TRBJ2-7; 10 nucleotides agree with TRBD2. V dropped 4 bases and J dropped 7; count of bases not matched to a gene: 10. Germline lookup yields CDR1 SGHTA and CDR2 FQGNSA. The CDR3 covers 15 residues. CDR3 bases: TGTGCCAGCAGCTCGGGACTAGCGTGGGGGACGGAGCAGTACTTC. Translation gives CASSSGLAWGTEQYF.